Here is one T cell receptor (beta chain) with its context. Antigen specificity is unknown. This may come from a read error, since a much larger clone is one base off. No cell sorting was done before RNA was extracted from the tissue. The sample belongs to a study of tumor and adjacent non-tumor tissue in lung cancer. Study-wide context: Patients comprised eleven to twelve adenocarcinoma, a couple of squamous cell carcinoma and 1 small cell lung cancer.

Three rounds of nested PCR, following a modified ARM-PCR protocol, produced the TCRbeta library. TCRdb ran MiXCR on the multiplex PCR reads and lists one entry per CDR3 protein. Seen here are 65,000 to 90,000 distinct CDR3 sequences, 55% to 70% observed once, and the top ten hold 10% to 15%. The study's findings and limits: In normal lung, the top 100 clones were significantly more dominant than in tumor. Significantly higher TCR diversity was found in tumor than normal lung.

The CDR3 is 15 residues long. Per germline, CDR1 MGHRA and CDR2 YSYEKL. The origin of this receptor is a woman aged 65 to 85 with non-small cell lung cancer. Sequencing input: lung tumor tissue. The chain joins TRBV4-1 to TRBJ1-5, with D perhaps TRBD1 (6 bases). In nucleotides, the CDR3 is TGCGCCAGCGGCCAAGTGGAACAGGGTAATCAGCCCCAGCATTTT. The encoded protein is CASGQVEQGNQPQHF.